The clone carrying this T cell receptor beta chain occurred a few times. The target antigen is unknown. This record belongs to a study of CD8 T cells in ankylosing spondylitis. Study conclusions and caveats: A motif in TCR beta, a set of about eight highly homologous variants, appeared characteristic of ankylosing spondylitis blood.

TCRdb re-called the 5' RACE reads with MiXCR, one entry per CDR3 protein. The sample holds under 550,000 distinct CDR3 sequences, around 26% seen once. The sequenced sample consisted of blood, either unsorted or a sorted T cell fraction (not recorded which). The TCR comes from a male donor with ankylosing spondylitis.

The CDR3: CASSQAVQGGSEQFF. Here the CDR3 DNA reads TGCGCCAGCAGCCAAGCGGTCCAGGGAGGCAGTGAGCAGTTCTTC. The rearrangement uses TRBV4-1 and TRBJ2-1; D might be TRBD2 (6 bases). The V end lost 1 base, the J end lost 9 bases, and 16 bases lay between the germline ends. Germline V gene lookup returns CDR1 MGHRA and CDR2 YSYEKL. This CDR3 is built from 15 residues.